These 19 T cell receptor beta chains share one sample of origin, sequenced in a study of vaccination effects on CD4 cells after COVID-19. Sequencing in the ViraFEST assay came after antigen-specific CD4+ T cells had been expanded with viral peptide pools, which were used to stimulate PBMC. Culture proceeded for approximately nine days, and CD4+ T cells were then isolated. The person's infection with SARS-CoV-2, confirmed by PCR, took place between March and December 2020. No antigen has been identified for these receptors. Sequencing was performed with immunoSEQ multiplex PCR; in TCRdb, only in-frame clones are kept and a portion is missing. The repertoire includes fewer than 60,000 clones, 65% to 80% of them detected once, and around 5.5% sits in the top ten. This material consisted of CD4+ T cells from PBMCs cultured with HIV peptides, taken before COVID-19 vaccination. Subset meaning: HIV-1 Nef peptide pool negative control/reference culture. The receptors were gathered from a human donor who had a prior SARS-CoV-2 infection.

The chain employs TRBV14 and TRBJ2-7, with D tentatively TRBD2 (6 bases). The CDR3 length is 13 residues. From germline, CDR1 is SGHDN and CDR2 FVKESK. V was clipped by 4 bases and J by 7 bases, with 14 bases between them. The DNA of the CDR3 is TGTGCCAGCAGCCGACGGAGGGGTGAAGAGCAGTACTTC. It specifies CASSRRRGEEQYF.

The rearrangement joins TRBV29-1 to TRBJ2-3, with no clear D. Germline V CDR1 and CDR2: SQVTM, ANQGSEA. The CDR3 totals 12 residues. V dropped 4 bases and J dropped 1 base, with 6 bases sitting between them. The CDR3, as DNA: TGCAGCGTTGCTGACGGCACAGATACGCAGTATTTT. Translated: CSVADGTDTQYF.

This chain joins TRBV9 and TRBJ2-7; D is perhaps TRBD2 (6 bases). V lost 3 bases, J lost 1 base, and 11 bases lay in between. Germline CDR1 is SGDLS and CDR2 is YYNGEE. This CDR3 is built from 14 residues. The CDR3 DNA is TGTGCCAGCAGCGCTTCTAGCGCGTCCTACGAGCAGTACTTC. It is translated as CASSASSASYEQYF.

The chain employs TRBV6-5 and TRBJ1-2; D might be TRBD1 (5 bases). Germline CDR1 MNHEY, CDR2 SVGAGI. Trimming left V 3 bases short and J 2 bases short, with 10 bases between. This CDR3 region has 14 residues. The CDR3 here is CASSYTGANYGYTF. The CDR3, as DNA: TGTGCCAGCAGTTATACCGGGGCCAACTATGGCTACACCTTC.

The chain uses TRBV5-4 and TRBJ2-5; 8 bases are shared with TRBD2. The length of the CDR3 is 16 residues. CDR1 SGHNT and CDR2 YYREEE come from the germline V gene (reference sequence). Trimming at V came to 2 bases and at J to 1 base, leaving 7 bases not matched to a gene. CDR3 in amino acids: CASSLRGGTSQETQYF. For the CDR3, the DNA is TGTGCCAGCAGCTTAAGAGGCGGGACTAGCCAAGAGACCCAGTACTTC.

This chain uses TRBV11-1 with TRBJ2-3; D possibly corresponds to TRBD2 (5 bases). Trimming took 5 bases from V and 4 from J, leaving 10 bases between them. Germline V gene data show CDR1 as SGHAT and CDR2 as FQDESV (reference sequence). The CDR3 consists of 13 residues. CDR3 sequence: CASSPSLADTQYF. In DNA, the CDR3 is TGTGCCAGCAGCCCTAGCCTAGCAGATACGCAGTATTTT.

V usage is TRBV12-5 and J usage is TRBJ2-3; the match to TRBD2 covers 8 bases. This CDR3 has 15 residues. From germline, CDR1 is LGHNT and CDR2 FRNRAP. V lost 3 bases and J lost 7; bases outside the gene matches: 9. The CDR3 region has the DNA TGTGCTAGTGGTTTCAGCGGGGGCGACGGGAATACGCAGTATTTT. Protein product: CASGFSGGDGNTQYF.

The V and J genes are TRBV5-4 and TRBJ1-2; D is unclear. Deletions cut 0 bases from V and 7 bases from J, with 16 bases between. The germline V gene encodes CDR1 SGHNT and CDR2 YYREEE (reference sequence). The length of the CDR3 is 15 residues. CDR3 nucleotides: TGTGCCAGCAGCTTGGTTTCTTCGGGGTCTGGTGGCTACACCTTC. As protein: CASSLVSSGSGGYTF.

V is TRBV5-8 and J is TRBJ2-3, with D possibly matching TRBD2 (7 bases). Per germline, CDR1 SGHTS and CDR2 YDEGEE. CDR3 length: 15 residues. The V end lost 1 base, the J end lost 3 bases, and 12 bases lay between the germline ends. The DNA of the CDR3 is TGTGCCAGCAGCTTGATCGGGGGGCAAACAGATACGCAGTATTTT. Protein product: CASSLIGGQTDTQYF.

CDR3 sequence reads: CASSPPGRETQYF. The CDR3 region has the DNA TGTGCCAGCTCACCGCCAGGGCGGGAGACCCAGTACTTC. J is TRBJ2-5 and V is TRBV18, with D perhaps TRBD1 (5 bases). This CDR3 has 13 residues. V was pared by 3 bases and J by 5 bases, with 10 bases between. Germline CDR1 reads KGHSH; CDR2 reads LQKENI.

The chain employs TRBV5-1 and TRBJ2-2; the D gene is possibly TRBD2 (6 bases). The germline CDR1 and CDR2 sequences are SGHRS and YFSETQ. V lost 0 bases to trimming and J lost 8 bases, with 17 bases between them. The CDR3 runs to 16 residues. The CDR3 sequence: CASSLDQSGGAGELFF. The DNA of the CDR3 is TGCGCCAGCAGCTTGGACCAGTCGGGCGGGGCTGGGGAGCTGTTTTTT.

This chain joins TRBV2 and TRBJ2-7, with a possible D match to TRBD2 (5 bases). Germline V gene lookup returns CDR1 SNHLY and CDR2 FYNNEI. Trimming took off 6 bases at V and 6 bases at J, with 15 bases between the two ends. The CDR3 length is 13 residues. In nucleotides, the CDR3 is TGTGCCAGCAGCCTCGGGGATTATGCCGAGCAGTACTTC. It translates to CASSLGDYAEQYF.

The rearrangement links TRBV11-3 to TRBJ1-1; the D gene is possibly TRBD1 (5 bases). The CDR3 has 11 residues. Trimming cost V 8 bases and J 3 bases, with 7 bases left between them. Germline CDR1 SGHNT, CDR2 YENEEA. CDR3 nucleotide sequence: TGTGCCAGCGGAGGGGACACTGAAGCTTTCTTT. This gives the protein CASGGDTEAFF.

The chain links TRBV5-1 to TRBJ1-2; D call uncertain. Between the trimmed V and J ends, which lost 2 bases and 8 bases, there was a span of 13 bases. The germline V gene has CDR1 SGHRS and CDR2 YFSETQ. The CDR3 covers 13 residues. The CDR3 is CASSLGGIGGYTF. CDR3 sequence (DNA): TGCGCCAGCAGCTTAGGCGGAATTGGGGGCTACACCTTC. The full variable domain, completed using reference TRBV5-1 and TRBJ1-2, is KAGVTQTPRYLIKTRGQQVTLSCSPISGHRSVSWYQQTPGQGLQFLFEYFSETQRNKGNFPGRFSGRQFSNSRSEMNVSTLELGDSALYLCASSLGGIGGYTFGSGTRLTVV.

This clone was detected only a few times. The chain recombines TRBV2 with TRBJ2-5; 14 positions match TRBD2. Germline V gene lookup returns CDR1 SNHLY and CDR2 FYNNEI. This CDR3 comprises 15 residues. After removal of 6 bases from V and 5 bases from J, the junction contained 5 bases not matched to a gene. CDR3 amino acids: CASRGTSGSYETQYF. The DNA of the CDR3 is TGTGCCAGCAGAGGGACTAGCGGGAGTTATGAGACCCAGTACTTC. The full variable domain, completed using reference TRBV2 and TRBJ2-5, is EPEVTQTPSHQVTQMGQEVILRCVPISNHLYFYWYRQILGQKVEFLVSFYNNEISEKSEIFDDQFSVERPDGSNFTLKIRSTKLEDSAMYFCASRGTSGSYETQYFGPGTRLLVL.

The rearrangement uses TRBV7-8 and TRBJ2-1; TRBD1 might be the D (5 bases). The V gene's germline CDR1 is SGHVS and CDR2 FQNEAQ. The CDR3 sequence is 12 residues long. V lost 5 bases and J 7 bases, leaving 9 bases between the germline ends. CDR3 sequence reads: CASSPRQNEQFF. The CDR3 nucleotides read TGTGCCAGCAGCCCTAGACAGAATGAGCAGTTCTTC.

This chain links TRBV10-1 with TRBJ1-2; no firm D call. Trimming took off 6 bases at V and 5 bases at J, with 19 bases between the two ends. The CDR3 has 15 residues. Per germline, CDR1 WNHNN and CDR2 SYGVQD (reference sequence). For the CDR3, the DNA is TGCGCCAGCAGCCCTCCCCTGGCAGGCCGATATGGCTACACCTTC. Its translation is CASSPPLAGRYGYTF.

This chain links TRBV7-9 with TRBJ2-5; 10 bases are a match to TRBD2. V dropped 5 bases and J dropped 9; count of bases not matched to a gene: 9. The CDR3 covers 14 residues. Germline loops: CDR1 SEHNR, CDR2 FQNEAQ (reference sequence). The CDR3 sequence: CASSPPKRGGPQYF. The CDR3 coding sequence is TGTGCCAGCAGCCCCCCGAAGCGGGGGGGCCCCCAGTACTTC.

The chain employs TRBV4-2 and TRBJ1-1; D is perhaps TRBD1 (5 bases). The CDR3 is 22 residues long. Germline lookup yields CDR1 LGHNA and CDR2 YNFKEQ. Trimming cost V 2 bases and J 0 bases, with 31 bases left between them. The DNA of the CDR3 is TGTGCCAGCAGCCAACCCGTAATCATGACAGCTCCGCATTTAAACATGAACACTGAAGCTTTCTTT. This gives the protein CASSQPVIMTAPHLNMNTEAFF.